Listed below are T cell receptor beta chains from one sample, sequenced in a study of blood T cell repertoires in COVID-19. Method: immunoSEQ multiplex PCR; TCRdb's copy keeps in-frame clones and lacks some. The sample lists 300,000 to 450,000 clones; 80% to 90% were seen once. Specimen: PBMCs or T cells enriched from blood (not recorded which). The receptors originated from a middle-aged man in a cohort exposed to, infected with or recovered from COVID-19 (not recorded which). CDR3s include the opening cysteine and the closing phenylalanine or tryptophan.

CASSKGEAKSTEAFF	TRBV21-1	TRBJ1-1
CASMGGYEQYF	TRBV28	TRBJ2-7
CASSTQIGTSYNEQFF	TRBV18	TRBJ2-1
CASSYLRGGQYTGELFF	TRBV5-1	TRBJ2-2
CASSLDSGGEKLFF	TRBV5-5	TRBJ1-4
CASMEGASGYTF	TRBV2	TRBJ1-2
CASSLSTGWQETQYF	TRBV19	TRBJ2-5
CASSLSRRQQGVDSVSGYEQYF	TRBV27	TRBJ2-7
CAWRLATSSYNEQFF	TRBV30	TRBJ2-1
CAWSVPQSRQYF	TRBV30	TRBJ2-7
CASRTGVGGYTF	TRBV27	TRBJ1-2
CASSPESSAFF	TRBV7-9	TRBJ1-1
CASTQGDNQPQHF	TRBV6-6	TRBJ1-5
CASRPVGTANQPQHF	TRBV2	TRBJ1-5
CASRYSNQPQHF	TRBV6-5	TRBJ1-5
CASSLEAGTGYFEQFF	TRBV5-1	TRBJ2-1
CASTLGTVGDTQYF	TRBV2	TRBJ2-3
CAWTQFERAYEQYF	TRBV30	TRBJ2-7
CASRRLREQYF	TRBV5-1	TRBJ2-7
CASSLISRGEKLFF	TRBV27	TRBJ1-4
CASSNGGRGRASYEQYF	TRBV5-1	TRBJ2-7
CSVGAPGQGYGYTF	TRBV29-1	TRBJ1-2
CASSLVRTSLYNEQFF	TRBV11-2	TRBJ2-1
CASSHSGGDEQYF	TRBV3-1/TRBV3-2	TRBJ2-7
CASSETRTGSGYTF	TRBV2	TRBJ1-2
CASSLQPGQGWGNEQFF	TRBV11-2	TRBJ2-1
CAISESSRTSGNEQFF	TRBV10-3	TRBJ2-1
CASSLSLGTNQETQYF	TRBV5-1	TRBJ2-5
CAISESQGAHEQYF	TRBV10-3	TRBJ2-7
CASSPRGLAGQYEQYF	TRBV13	TRBJ2-7
CASSPQANTEAFF	TRBV6-4	TRBJ1-1
CASSREAYNEQFF	TRBV2	TRBJ2-1
CASSGSGSRRETQYF	TRBV10-2	TRBJ2-5
CASSLWAQAQETQYF	TRBV5-1	TRBJ2-5
CASSEGTGARNTIYF	TRBV7-2	TRBJ1-3
CASSPGGSRGYGYTF	TRBV7-2	TRBJ1-2
CASGRGQVSSYNEQFF	TRBV12-5	TRBJ2-1
CAIRGLAGTDTQYF	TRBV10-3	TRBJ2-3
CASSQNGVGNTIYF	TRBV28	TRBJ1-3
CASSQFGSGDTYEQYF	TRBV4-1	TRBJ2-7
CASSRLSYGQGYNEQFF	TRBV6-2/TRBV6-3	TRBJ2-1
CASSIGALRGYTF	TRBV19	TRBJ1-2